This TCR beta chain was retrieved from a study of blood T cells in healthy people across ages (dated by TCRdb to the mid-2010s). For the study in its entirety: In model experiments, template switching captured roughly one uniquely barcoded TCR beta cDNA molecule for every two T cells. To avoid experimental bias, donors of different ages were spread randomly across the sequencing lanes. For two donors (one aged 18 to 29 and one aged 80 or older), the study analyzed two additional independent replicas of 1 million unique cDNA reads from the same blood draw. Age-related changes in TCR beta repertoire diversity were measured in the study by deep sequencing normalized with unique cDNA molecular identifiers. Four age groups were formed from the donors: young (average around 15 years), middle-aged (more than 35), aged (roughly 59) and long-lived (about 80). Points the paper makes about the study in general: Compared with the aged group, the long-lived group had more naive CD4+ T cells, fewer expanded clones and increased TCR diversity, suggesting age selection. Estimates of total diversity based on one million sequenced T cells were considered lower bounds and underestimates. Conclusive comparison of naive and antigen-experienced compartments was prevented by the profiling of bulk unsorted PBMCs. The CMV infection status of donors was not known, potentially confounding age-related changes in expanded clonotypes. Observed TCR beta diversity per million T cells fell roughly linearly with age, and a significant reduction was already apparent by age roughly 40. There was a strong correlation between observed TCR beta diversity and the percentage of naive T cells measured by flow cytometry.

The germline V gene (reference sequence) yields SEHNR for CDR1 and FQNEAQ for CDR2. There are 15 amino acids in the CDR3, from cysteine to phenylalanine inclusive. Only the CDR3 DNA stays, 45 bases, in frame from base 1. Unmatched junction bases come to 9, with V trimmed by 5 bases and J by 8 bases. Libraries came from 5' RACE. Reads for this sample came from an Illumina HiSeq 2500. The second PCR ran for roughly 7 to 11 cycles and used a J-beta primer mix along with a sample-barcoded 5' primer. Each TCR beta cDNA molecule received a unique molecular identifier from a template-switch 5' adaptor carrying 12 random nucleotides. Each sample yielded at least 2.5 million CDR3-containing paired-end reads. All of the RNA was converted into first-strand cDNA using the Mint cDNA synthesis kit, with a TRBC-specific oligonucleotide serving as the primer. After uracil-DNA glycosylase treatment, a first 18-cycle PCR used universal primers M1SS and BC2_uni_R on all cDNA. On the authors' methods: Each sample was normalized by randomly selecting 1 million high-quality reads, each carrying a distinct molecular identifier. Reads with shared molecular identifiers were discarded instead of being binned into consensus sequences. MiTCR, run with a Q25 quality threshold and the strictest error-elimination algorithm, handled CDR3 identification, clonotype clustering and error correction. Lower-bound total TCR beta diversity was estimated with a nonparametric unseen species model using Euler transformation. The raw public reads went through TCRdb reprocessing: fastp at Q25, MiXCR clone calling, in-frame beta chains kept. Rows matching on CDR3 protein sequence are summarized as one entry with the most common DNA and genes. The V and J calls and clone size are TCRdb's, not the authors'. For this sample there are 650,000 to 800,000 distinct CDR3 sequences; about 50% appear just once. The ten top clones hold less than 15% of the sample.

Donors were a few dozen systemically healthy Caucasian individuals from Russia aged about 6 to 100 years. Each donor gave 8.5 to 10 milliliters of peripheral blood, collected into EDTA-treated Vacutainer tubes. Ficoll-Paque density-gradient centrifugation was used to isolate PBMCs, with at least 6 million per sample. Trizol reagent was used to extract total RNA from PBMCs, with at least 5 micrograms per sample. The percentages of naive CD45RAhigh/CD27high T cells were determined by flow cytometry on a PBMC aliquot from every donor. For this clonotype: Its cognate antigen has yet to be identified. Base qualities were left out, and no much larger clone turns up one base away.

The material sequenced was blood. The chain is encoded by TRBV7-9 joined to TRBJ2-1; a stretch of 10 junction bases matches TRBD2. The sequence was obtained from an elderly woman in good health. CDR3 sequence: CASSLEVAGGYEQFF. The bases are TGTGCCAGCAGCCTTGAGGTAGCGGGAGGATATGAGCAGTTCTTC.